A single sample gave rise to the 8 T cell receptor beta chains below, sequenced in a study of shared clonotypes between healthy human individuals. Clones were sequenced by immunoSEQ multiplex PCR, and TCRdb holds only the in-frame ones, with some missing. The sample holds a few million clones, over 90% seen once. The sample taken for sequencing was naive CD4+ T cells from PBMCs. Subset indicated: CD45RA+ positively selected. Receptors originate from a man between 18 and 29 years old in good health. Some clones in this sample may be carry-over from other donors' samples.

V gene TRBV18 combines with J gene TRBJ2-7; D unclear. The V gene lost 3 bases and the J gene lost 2 bases, with 11 bases spanning the gap. CDR1 and CDR2 (germline): KGHSH, LQKENI. The CDR3 runs to 14 residues. CDR3 residues: CASSPYSSTYEQYF. Written as DNA, the CDR3 is TGTGCCAGCTCACCCTACAGTTCTACCTACGAGCAGTACTTC.

J is TRBJ2-3 and V is TRBV4-3; D gene unclear. V lost 4 bases and J lost 5, with 13 bases in between. The CDR3 contains 14 residues. The germline V gene has CDR1 LGHNA and CDR2 YSLEER. CDR3: CASSLTRALDTQYF. The CDR3 nucleotides are TGCGCCAGCAGCCTCACCCGGGCGCTAGATACGCAGTATTTT.

The chain joins TRBV29-1 to TRBJ1-1; D gene ambiguous. Trimming left V 6 bases short and J 9 bases short, with 17 bases between. There are 12 residues in the CDR3. Germline values: CDR1 SQVTM, CDR2 ANQGSEA. The CDR3 protein is CSVNSAGMKAFF. The CDR3 coding sequence is TGCAGCGTGAACTCCGCCGGTATGAAAGCTTTCTTT.

V and J are TRBV5-4 and TRBJ2-3; TRBD1 matches 7 bases. The CDR3 loop spans 14 amino acids. J lost 6 bases, V lost 4 bases, and 8 bases had no gene match. In germline, CDR1 is SGHNT, CDR2 YYREEE (reference sequence). The CDR3 loop is CASSMEQGRDTQYF. CDR3 bases: TGTGCCAGCAGCATGGAACAGGGGCGGGATACGCAGTATTTT.

This clone was observed a single time. V is TRBV19 and J is TRBJ1-5; 12 bases match TRBD1. The CDR3 runs to 15 residues. With 10 bases clipped from V and 3 bases from J, the junction kept 7 bases outside the gene matches. Germline CDR1 LNHDA, CDR2 SQIVND (reference sequence). CDR3 bases: TGTGCCACCGCGGGACAGGGGGCCCACAATCAGCCCCAGCATTTT. Translation gives CATAGQGAHNQPQHF.

The chain links TRBV6-7 to TRBJ2-7; D is possibly TRBD1 (6 bases). TRBV6-7 is classed as an ORF, of uncertain function. The CDR3 has 14 amino acids. V was shortened by 7 bases and J by 0 bases, with 13 bases between the two germline ends. The CDR3, as DNA: TGTGCCAGCATCCTGACAGGTTTCTCCTACGAGCAGTACTTC. Amino acid sequence: CASILTGFSYEQYF.

V and J are TRBV7-6 and TRBJ2-6; D is unresolved. The germline gives CDR1 SGHVS, CDR2 FNYEAQ. Trimming pared 0 bases from V and 0 bases from J, leaving 9 bases between. CDR3 length: 17 residues. CDR3 amino acids: CASSLASDLSGANVLTF. In nucleotides, the CDR3 is TGTGCCAGCAGCTTAGCGTCAGATCTCTCTGGGGCCAACGTCCTGACTTTC.

The chain carries TRBV11-2 and TRBJ2-2; D remains ambiguous. Per the germline V gene, CDR1 is SGHAT and CDR2 is FQNNGV. The V end lost 1 base, the J end lost 3 bases, and 15 bases lay between the germline ends. The CDR3 is made up of 17 amino acids. The CDR3 here is CASSLVAGSLHTGELFF. The CDR3 DNA reads TGTGCCAGCAGCTTAGTTGCTGGCAGCCTGCACACCGGGGAGCTGTTTTTT.